This paragraph covers one T cell receptor beta chain sequence. The source of the sample is a study of blood T cell repertoires in COVID-19. In the study overall: The United States, Italy and Spain were the sources of the acute and convalescent COVID-19 samples.

In the study's own analysis: For nucleated cells, counts were estimated from reference gene primer amplification. Profiled with immunoSEQ multiplex PCR; TCRdb holds only in-frame clones, not every one. That table gives V, J and clone size, and the DNA gave D and trimming. The data hold around 200,000 clones, with around 80% observed a single time. Trimming took off 1 base at V and 6 bases at J, with 6 bases between the two ends. This CDR3 is built from 12 residues. Germline assignment: CDR1 MDHEN and CDR2 SYDVKM. The sample taken for sequencing was peripheral blood. The chain employs TRBV28 and TRBJ1-2; D is unclear. The sequence derives from a man aged 45-65 years with active or convalescent COVID-19. In nucleotides, the CDR3 is TGTGCCAGCAGTTTATTAGAGGATGGCTACACCTTC. Translated, it gives CASSLLEDGYTF.